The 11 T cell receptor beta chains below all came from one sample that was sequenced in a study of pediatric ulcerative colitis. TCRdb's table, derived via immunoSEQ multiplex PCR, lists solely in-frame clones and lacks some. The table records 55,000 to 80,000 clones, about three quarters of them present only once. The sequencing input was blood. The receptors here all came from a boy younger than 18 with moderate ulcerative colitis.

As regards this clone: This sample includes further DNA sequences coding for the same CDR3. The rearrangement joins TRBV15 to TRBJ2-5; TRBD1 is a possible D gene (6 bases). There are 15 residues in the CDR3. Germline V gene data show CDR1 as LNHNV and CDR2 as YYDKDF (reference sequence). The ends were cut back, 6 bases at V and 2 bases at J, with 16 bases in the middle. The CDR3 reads CATRLTLQGQETQYF. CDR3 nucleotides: TGTGCCACCAGACTAACACTTCAGGGGCAAGAGACCCAGTACTTC.

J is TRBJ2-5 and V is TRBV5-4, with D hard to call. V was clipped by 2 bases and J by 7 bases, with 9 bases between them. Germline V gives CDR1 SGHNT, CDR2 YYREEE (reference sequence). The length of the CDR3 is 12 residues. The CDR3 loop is CASSFGPGTQYF. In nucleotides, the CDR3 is TGTGCCAGCAGCTTTGGGCCGGGGACCCAGTACTTC.

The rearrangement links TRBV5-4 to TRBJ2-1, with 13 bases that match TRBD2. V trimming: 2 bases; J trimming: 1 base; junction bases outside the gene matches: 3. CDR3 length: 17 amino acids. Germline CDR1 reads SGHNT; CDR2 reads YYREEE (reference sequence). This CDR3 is CASSFGLAGVSYNEQFF. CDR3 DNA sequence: TGTGCCAGCAGCTTCGGACTAGCGGGGGTTTCCTACAATGAGCAGTTCTTC. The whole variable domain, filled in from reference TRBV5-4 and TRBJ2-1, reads ETGVTQSPTHLIKTRGQQVTLRCSSQSGHNTVSWYQQALGQGPQFIFQYYREEENGRGNFPPRFSGLQFPNYSSELNVNALELDDSALYLCASSFGLAGVSYNEQFFGPGTRLTVL.

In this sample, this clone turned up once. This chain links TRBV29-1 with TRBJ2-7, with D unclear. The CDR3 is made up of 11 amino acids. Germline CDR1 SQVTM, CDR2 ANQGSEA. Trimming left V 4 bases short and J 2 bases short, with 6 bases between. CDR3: CSVGTAYEQYF. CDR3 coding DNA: TGCAGCGTTGGGACCGCCTACGAGCAGTACTTC.

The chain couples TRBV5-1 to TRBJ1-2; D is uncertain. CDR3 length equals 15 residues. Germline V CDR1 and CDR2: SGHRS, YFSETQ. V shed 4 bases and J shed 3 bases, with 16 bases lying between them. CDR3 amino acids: CASSLLPGVDYGYTF. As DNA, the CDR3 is TGCGCCAGCAGCCTTCTCCCCGGGGTCGACTATGGCTACACCTTC.

The chain's CDR3 is CASSLSAGYYEQYF. CDR3 sequence (DNA): TGTGCCAGCAGCTTATCGGCAGGGTACTACGAGCAGTACTTC. The rearrangement links TRBV11-2 to TRBJ2-7, with a weak D call TRBD1 (5 bases). CDR1 is SGHAT and CDR2 is FQNNGV in the germline V gene. V lost 2 bases to trimming and J lost 3 bases, with 11 bases between them. This CDR3 is built from 14 residues.

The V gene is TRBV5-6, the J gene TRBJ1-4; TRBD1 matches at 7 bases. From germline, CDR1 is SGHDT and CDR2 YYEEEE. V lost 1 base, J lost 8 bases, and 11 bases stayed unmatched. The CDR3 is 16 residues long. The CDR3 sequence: CASSLRAGGIEEKLFF. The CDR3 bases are TGTGCCAGCAGCTTGAGGGCAGGGGGAATAGAGGAAAAACTGTTTTTT.

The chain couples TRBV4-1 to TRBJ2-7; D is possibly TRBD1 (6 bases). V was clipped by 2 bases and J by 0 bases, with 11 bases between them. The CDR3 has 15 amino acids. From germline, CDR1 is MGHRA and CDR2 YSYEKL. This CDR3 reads CASSQLGDNSYEQYF. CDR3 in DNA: TGCGCCAGCAGCCAATTAGGGGACAACTCCTACGAGCAGTACTTC.

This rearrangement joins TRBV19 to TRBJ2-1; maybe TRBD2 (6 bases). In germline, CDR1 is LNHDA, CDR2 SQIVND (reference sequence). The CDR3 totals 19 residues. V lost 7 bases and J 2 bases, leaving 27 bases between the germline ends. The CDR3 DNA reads TGTGCCAGTACCCTCTATCTGGCGGGACCATCCTCCGCCTACAATGAGCAGTTCTTC. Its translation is CASTLYLAGPSSAYNEQFF.

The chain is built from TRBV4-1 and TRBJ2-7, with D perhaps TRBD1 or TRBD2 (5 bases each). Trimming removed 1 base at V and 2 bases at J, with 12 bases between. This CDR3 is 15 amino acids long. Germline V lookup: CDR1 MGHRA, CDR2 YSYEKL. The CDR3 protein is CASSQAFSGPYEQYF. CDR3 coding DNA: TGCGCCAGCAGCCAAGCTTTCTCGGGGCCCTACGAGCAGTACTTC.

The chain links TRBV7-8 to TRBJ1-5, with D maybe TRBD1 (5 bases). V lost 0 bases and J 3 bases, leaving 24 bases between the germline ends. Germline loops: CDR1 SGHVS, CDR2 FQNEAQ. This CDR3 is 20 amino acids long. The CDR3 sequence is CASSLAGLDRDLGSNQPQHF. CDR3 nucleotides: TGTGCCAGCAGCTTAGCGGGACTCGACCGAGATCTAGGGTCCAATCAGCCCCAGCATTTT.